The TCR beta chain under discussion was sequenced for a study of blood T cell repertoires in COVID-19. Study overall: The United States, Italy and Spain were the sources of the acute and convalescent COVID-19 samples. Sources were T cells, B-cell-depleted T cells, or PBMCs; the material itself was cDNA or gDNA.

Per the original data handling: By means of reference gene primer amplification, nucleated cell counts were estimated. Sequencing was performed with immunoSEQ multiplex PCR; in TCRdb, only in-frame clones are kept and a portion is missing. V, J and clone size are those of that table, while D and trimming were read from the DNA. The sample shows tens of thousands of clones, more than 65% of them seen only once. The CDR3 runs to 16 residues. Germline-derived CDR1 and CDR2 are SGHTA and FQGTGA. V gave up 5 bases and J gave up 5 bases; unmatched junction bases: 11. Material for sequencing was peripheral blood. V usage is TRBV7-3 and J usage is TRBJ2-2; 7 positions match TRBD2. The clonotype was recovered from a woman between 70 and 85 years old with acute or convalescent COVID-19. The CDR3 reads CASSPGSGGSTGELFF. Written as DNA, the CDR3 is TGTGCCAGCAGCCCAGGGTCGGGAGGAAGTACCGGGGAGCTGTTTTTT.